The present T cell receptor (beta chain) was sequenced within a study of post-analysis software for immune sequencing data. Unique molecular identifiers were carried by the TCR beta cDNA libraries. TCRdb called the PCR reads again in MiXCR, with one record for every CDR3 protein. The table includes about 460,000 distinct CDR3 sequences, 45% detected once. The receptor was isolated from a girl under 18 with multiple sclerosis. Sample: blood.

CDR3 sequence: CASSKQGNQPQHF. Written as DNA, the CDR3 is TGTGCCAGCAGTAAACAGGGGAATCAGCCCCAGCATTTT. The chain uses TRBV12-3 or TRBV12-4 and TRBJ1-5; 7 bases agree with TRBD1. Trimming removed 5 bases from V and 4 bases from J; junction bases left unmatched: 2. CDR3 length: 13 residues.